The 30 T cell receptor beta chains presented below share a single source sample, sequenced in a study of cytomegalovirus exposure and HLA in healthy donors (dated by TCRdb to about 2017). Receptor amplification or capture employed the immunoSEQ multiplex PCR assay. For the multiplex PCR, a mixture combining 60 forward primers for TCR Vbeta segments and 13 reverse primers for TCR Jbeta segments was used. TCRdb's version of the immuneACCESS table is confined to in-frame rearrangements and falls short of the full clone set. An unresolved V gene accounts for under half of the shortfall where checked; the remainder is of unknown origin. This sample comprises 50,000 to 65,000 clones, about 81% of them detected only once. The top ten clones comprise roughly half of the sample. Material: PBMCs. Receptor source: a middle-aged man in good health and CMV-seropositive.

This chain connects TRBV6-1 to TRBJ2-2, with TRBD1 matching over 11 bases. Germline CDR1 is MNHNS and CDR2 is SASEGT. V lost 10 bases and J lost 5; bases outside the gene matches: 9. The CDR3 is 15 amino acids. The CDR3, as DNA: TGTGCCACCAGATGGGACAGGGGGTCTACCGGGGAGCTGTTTTTT. Protein product: CATRWDRGSTGELFF.

The chain joins TRBV7-9 to TRBJ2-7; 9 bases are shared with TRBD1. Trimming cost V 6 bases and J 4 bases; bases outside gene matches: 13. Germline CDR1 reads SEHNR; CDR2 reads FQNEAQ (reference sequence). The CDR3 spans 16 residues. CDR3 in DNA: TGTGCCAGCAGTCCTAGACAGGGGGAAACATCTTACGAGCAGTACTTC. Translation: CASSPRQGETSYEQYF.

In this sample, this clone turned up a few times. V and J are TRBV7-9 and TRBJ2-2, with 9 nucleotides matching TRBD2. This CDR3 contains 17 residues. The ends lost 1 base at V and 5 bases at J; junction bases unmatched: 8. Germline values: CDR1 SEHNR, CDR2 FQNEAQ (reference sequence). The CDR3 DNA reads as TGTGCCAGCAGCTTAGGGCTAGCGGGAATTGGGACCGGGGAGCTGTTTTTT. Translation gives CASSLGLAGIGTGELFF.

The chain has TRBV9 and TRBJ1-1; a possible D gene is TRBD1 (5 bases). The germline gives CDR1 SGDLS, CDR2 YYNGEE. There are 13 residues in the CDR3. V lost 3 bases and J lost 11, with 17 bases in between. The CDR3, as DNA: TGTGCCAGCAGCGGGGAGGGCCGCAGGGCCGCTTTCTTT. Protein sequence: CASSGEGRRAAFF.

This chain uses TRBV2 with TRBJ1-5; maybe TRBD1 (5 bases). V was shortened by 1 base and J by 6 bases, with 10 bases between the two germline ends. The V gene's germline CDR1 is SNHLY and CDR2 FYNNEI. The CDR3 is 14 residues long. For the CDR3, the DNA is TGTGCCAGCAGTGAAGGTGCAGGGCTTCAGCCCCAGCATTTT. The encoded protein is CASSEGAGLQPQHF. The full variable domain, with the rest looked up from reference TRBV2 and TRBJ1-5, is EPEVTQTPSHQVTQMGQEVILRCVPISNHLYFYWYRQILGQKVEFLVSFYNNEISEKSEIFDDQFSVERPDGSNFTLKIRSTKLEDSAMYFCASSEGAGLQPQHFGDGTRLSIL.

This clone appeared once. The rearrangement links TRBV6-6 to TRBJ2-7; D possibly corresponds to TRBD1 (6 bases). This CDR3 contains 15 residues. Germline values: CDR1 MNHNY, CDR2 SVGAGI (reference sequence). V was shortened by 4 bases and J by 2 bases, with 15 bases between the two germline ends. The CDR3 DNA follows: TGTGCCAGCAGTTCCCAGGGGACGGCCACCTACGAGCAGTACTTC. Protein: CASSSQGTATYEQYF.

On this clone itself: Its ends do not fully match the called genes, so a read error is possible. The V gene is TRBV10-3, the J gene TRBJ2-7, with a tentative D call TRBD2 (6 bases). The CDR3 is made up of 11 amino acids. Germline CDR1 ENHRY, CDR2 SYGVKD. This CDR3 reads CAISESSGLRF. As DNA, the CDR3 is TGTGCCATCAGTGAGTCGAGCGGGCTACGCTTC.

This clone was counted a few times. The V gene is TRBV10-2, the J gene TRBJ1-1, with D tentatively TRBD1 (5 bases). The CDR3 contains 16 residues. Germline-derived CDR1 and CDR2 are WSHSY and SAAADI. The germline V and J ends were trimmed by 6 bases and 1 base, with 18 bases remaining between them. CDR3 sequence (DNA): TGCGCCAGCAGCGAAAGGACAAGGGGTTCGAACACTGAAGCTTTCTTT. Its translation is CASSERTRGSNTEAFF.

To note about this clone: This CDR3 is missing its conserved last phenylalanine or tryptophan, likely due to a read error. The rearrangement joins TRBV2 to TRBJ1-5; D not resolved. Per the germline V gene, CDR1 is SNHLY and CDR2 is FYNNEI. The CDR3 totals 12 residues. Trimming removed 6 bases at V and 9 bases at J, with 12 bases between. DNA for the CDR3: TGTGCCAGCAGGATAGACGGCGGGCCCCAGCATTTG. Its translation: CASRIDGGPQHL.

The J gene is TRBJ2-3, the V gene TRBV29-1; 7 nucleotides match TRBD2. Germline loops: CDR1 SQVTM, CDR2 ANQGSEA. This CDR3 comprises 13 residues. J was trimmed by 1 base and V by 3 bases; bases with no gene match: 1. The CDR3 DNA reads TGCAGCGTTGACGCGGGGGGCACAGATACGCAGTATTTT. This sequence encodes CSVDAGGTDTQYF.

This chain connects TRBV28 to TRBJ2-2, with TRBD1 as a possible D gene (6 bases). V lost 0 bases and J 2 bases, leaving 10 bases between the germline ends. This CDR3 contains 16 residues. From germline, CDR1 is MDHEN and CDR2 SYDVKM. The CDR3 region is CASSLWDSGNTGELFF. CDR3 coding DNA: TGTGCCAGCAGTTTATGGGACAGCGGAAACACCGGGGAGCTGTTTTTT.

V is TRBV13 and J is TRBJ2-7; D gene uncertain. Germline assignment: CDR1 PRHDT and CDR2 FYEKMQ (reference sequence). The CDR3 covers 14 residues. Trimming shortened V by 3 bases and J by 6 bases, and 15 bases separated the two germline ends. CDR3 amino acids: CASSFRSAVPEQYF. CDR3 nucleotide sequence: TGTGCCAGCAGCTTTAGGTCGGCGGTCCCCGAGCAGTACTTC. The full variable domain, its missing parts supplied by reference TRBV13 and TRBJ2-7, is AAGVIQSPRHLIKEKRETATLKCYPIPRHDTVYWYQQGPGQDPQFLISFYEKMQSDKGSIPDRFSAQQFSDYHSELNMSSLELGDSALYFCASSFRSAVPEQYFGPGTRLTVT.

The chain carries TRBV6-6 and TRBJ1-1; D possibly corresponds to TRBD1 (6 bases). V lost 5 bases to trimming and J lost 11 bases, with 21 bases between them. The germline gives CDR1 MNHNY, CDR2 SVGAGI (reference sequence). The CDR3 covers 14 residues. DNA of the CDR3: TGTGCCAGCAGTACTAGTGGGACACAGGTCCATGCTTTCTTT. Translated, it gives CASSTSGTQVHAFF.

This sequence joins TRBV18 and TRBJ1-1; unclear D gene. The germline gives CDR1 KGHSH, CDR2 LQKENI. V was shortened by 2 bases and J by 0 bases, with 4 bases between the two germline ends. This CDR3 is 13 amino acids long. The CDR3 spells CASSPDMNTEAFF. The CDR3 DNA is TGTGCCAGCTCACCAGACATGAACACTGAAGCTTTCTTT.

This sequence joins TRBV2 and TRBJ2-3, with a possible D match to TRBD2 (5 bases). The V gene's germline CDR1 is SNHLY and CDR2 FYNNEI. This CDR3 has 16 residues. Deletions cut 2 bases from V and 2 bases from J, with 14 bases between. The CDR3 coding sequence is TGTGCCAGCAGTGAACACAGCGGAGACTTCACAGATACGCAGTATTTT. It translates to CASSEHSGDFTDTQYF.

On this clone: A junction end diverges from the germline sequence, so it may reflect a read error. The chain combines TRBV29-1 with TRBJ2-4; the D gene could be TRBD1 or TRBD2 (5 bases each). The CDR3 length is 13 residues. Germline V lookup: CDR1 SQVTM, CDR2 ANQGSEA. CDR3 residues: CSVQEGPGNIQYF. The CDR3, as DNA: TGCAGCGTTCAAGAGGGGCCAGGAAACATTCAGTACTTC.

This clone has at least ten counts. This likely came from a read error, as a far larger clone is one base away. The same CDR3 arises from other DNA sequences in this sample as well. The gene calls are TRBV4-3 and TRBJ2-1; D uncertain. V was pared by 4 bases and J by 3 bases, with 19 bases between. The germline gives CDR1 LGHNA, CDR2 YSLEER. The CDR3 runs to 17 residues. CDR3 DNA sequence: TGCGCCAGCAGCCCAGATATGATCGTACTCATCTACAATGAGCAGTTCTTC. It specifies CASSPDMIVLIYNEQFF.

The chain couples TRBV10-3 to TRBJ2-7; tentatively, D is TRBD1 (6 bases). Trimming shortened V by 1 base and J by 7 bases, and 11 bases separated the two germline ends. This CDR3 spans 13 amino acids. Germline lookup yields CDR1 ENHRY and CDR2 SYGVKD. The chain's CDR3 is CAISELQGKEQYF. CDR3 DNA: TGTGCCATCAGTGAGTTGCAGGGGAAAGAGCAGTACTTC.

A single count supports this clone. V gene TRBV6-5 combines with J gene TRBJ1-1, with TRBD1 identical over 7 bases. Germline V gene data show CDR1 as MNHEY and CDR2 as SVGAGI. The CDR3 contains 14 residues. V gave up 6 bases and J gave up 0 bases; unmatched junction bases: 4. Here the CDR3 reads CASRVDRLNTEAFF. The CDR3 DNA is TGTGCCAGCAGGGTGGACAGGTTGAACACTGAAGCTTTCTTT.

This clone was seen ten or more times. Since a far larger clone is one base different, this is likely a read error. Distinct nucleotide sequences in the sample also encode this CDR3. V gene TRBV9 combines with J gene TRBJ2-7; the D gene is possibly TRBD1 (6 bases). This CDR3 is built from 15 residues. Germline loops: CDR1 SGDLS, CDR2 YYNGEE. The CDR3 DNA reads as TGTGCCAGCAGCTCCCAGGGGCCCAGCTCCTACGAGCAGTACTTT. This sequence encodes CASSSQGPSSYEQYF. Combining the CDR3 with reference TRBV9 and TRBJ2-7 gives the whole variable domain DSGVTQTPKHLITATGQRVTLRCSPRSGDLSVYWYQQSLDQGLQFLIQYYNGEERAKGNILERFSAQQFPDLHSELNLSSLELGDSALYFCASSSQGPSSYEQYFGPGTRLTVT.

V and J are TRBV11-1 and TRBJ2-1; 10 nucleotides agree with TRBD2. CDR1 and CDR2 from the germline V gene are SGHAT and FQDESV (reference sequence). The ends lost 5 bases at V and 6 bases at J; junction bases unmatched: 7. The CDR3 spans 15 residues. In DNA, the CDR3 is TGTGCCAGCAGCGCAACTAGCGGGGTCATCAATGAGCAGTTCTTC. Translating gives CASSATSGVINEQFF.

The genes are TRBV4-3 and TRBJ2-7; D unresolved. The CDR3 is 13 residues long. Trimming removed 1 base from V and 0 bases from J, with 4 bases in between. Germline V gene lookup returns CDR1 LGHNA and CDR2 YSLEER. CDR3 residues: CASSQGNSYEQYF. The DNA of the CDR3 is TGCGCCAGCAGCCAAGGTAACTCCTACGAGCAGTACTTC.

The CDR3 region is CASSSSPSGGTYEQYF. Here the CDR3 DNA reads TGTGCCAGCAGTTCGAGCCCTAGCGGGGGGACCTACGAGCAGTACTTC. The chain links TRBV27 to TRBJ2-7; TRBD2 aligns across 11 bases. This CDR3 has 16 residues. From germline, CDR1 is MNHEY and CDR2 SMNVEV (reference sequence). V lost 4 bases and J lost 2; bases outside the gene matches: 7.

The CDR3 protein is CASSLRVGETQYF. The CDR3 bases are TGTGCCAGCAGTCTCAGGGTAGGGGAGACCCAGTACTTC. V usage is TRBV2 and J usage is TRBJ2-5, with D possibly matching TRBD1 (5 bases). With 5 bases removed from V and 5 bases from J, the gap between germline ends came to 12 bases. The CDR3 extends over 13 amino acids. Germline assignment: CDR1 SNHLY and CDR2 FYNNEI.

The genes are TRBV6-1 and TRBJ1-5; TRBD1 aligns across 8 bases. The end of the DNA fits TRBJ2-3 better, so the J call may be wrong. Germline CDR1 is MNHNS and CDR2 is SASEGT. This CDR3 spans 18 amino acids. The CDR3 protein is CASSEGRTGLVRNQPQYF. The CDR3 region has the DNA TGTGCCAGCAGTGAAGGCCGGACAGGGTTAGTGCGCAATCAGCCCCAGTATTTT.

The chain employs TRBV30 and TRBJ2-3, with TRBD2 matching 12 bases. With V trimmed by 1 base and J by 1 base, 6 bases remained unmatched. Germline CDR1 and CDR2: GTSNPN and SVGIG (reference sequence). The CDR3 has 17 amino acids. The CDR3 bases are TGTGCCTGGAGTGCCCCCCTAGCGGGAGGGCGCACAGATACGCAGTATTTT. Encoded protein: CAWSAPLAGGRTDTQYF.

This clone was seen only a few times. The genes are TRBV27 and TRBJ2-1; TRBD2 aligns across 8 bases. Germline V lookup: CDR1 MNHEY, CDR2 SMNVEV (reference sequence). Trimming at V came to 5 bases and at J to 0 bases, leaving 6 bases not matched to a gene. This CDR3 has 16 amino acids. The CDR3 coding sequence is TGTGCCAGCAGTCACCTAGCGGGTTACTCCTACAATGAGCAGTTCTTC. Its translation: CASSHLAGYSYNEQFF.

The chain carries TRBV2 and TRBJ2-1, with no clear D. Deletions cut 0 bases from V and 7 bases from J, with 7 bases between. The CDR3 covers 13 residues. Per germline, CDR1 SNHLY and CDR2 FYNNEI. DNA of the CDR3: TGTGCCAGCAGTGAAGCGGAGCGTAATGAGCAGTTCTTC. It encodes CASSEAERNEQFF.

The genes are TRBV28 and TRBJ1-2; D is unresolved. V lost 3 bases, J lost 7 bases, and 21 bases lay in between. The germline CDR1 and CDR2 sequences are MDHEN and SYDVKM. This CDR3 spans 16 amino acids. DNA of the CDR3: TGTGCCAGCAGTTTGGAAGCGGCAGCCTGGGCGGGTGGCTACACCTTC. It yields the protein CASSLEAAAWAGGYTF.

The genes are TRBV6-6 and TRBJ1-4, with 9 bases identical to TRBD1. Germline assignment: CDR1 MNHNY and CDR2 SVGAGI (reference sequence). The CDR3 sequence is 14 residues long. V was clipped by 5 bases and J by 6 bases; unmatched bases: 4. This chain's CDR3 is CASSTRTGDEKLFF. The CDR3 DNA follows: TGTGCCAGCAGTACACGGACAGGGGATGAAAAACTGTTTTTT.